The clone carrying this T cell receptor (beta chain) was detected ten times or more. This library used roughly 400 ng RNA and molecular barcoded adaptors spanning alpha/delta and beta/gamma chains. TCRdb passed the reads through MiXCR, listing each CDR3 protein once. The repertoire holds tens of thousands of distinct CDR3 sequences, with roughly 19% as singletons. Every patient had bone marrow sampled while the disease was active. This entry comes from a study of read filtering for tumor transcriptome and immune sequencing. Germline CDR1 is DFQATT and CDR2 is SNEGSKA (reference sequence). With 0 bases clipped from V and 3 bases from J, the junction kept 10 bases outside the gene matches. This CDR3 has 17 amino acids.

This rearrangement joins TRBV20-1 to TRBJ2-3; 9 bases are a match to TRBD2. Sequenced sample: a population of CD138-negative cells sorted from bone marrow. The clonotype comes from a donor at least 40 years old with multiple myeloma. The CDR3, as DNA: TGCAGTGCTAGAGATCGAGGCGGGAGGGCCCGAACAGATACGCAGTATTTT. Protein: CSARDRGGRARTDTQYF.